This T cell receptor beta chain came from a study of breast tumors, draining lymph nodes, adjacent tissues. Overall study results and limits: Tumor TCR diversity was below lymph nodes but above nontumor tissue. The lymph node origin of tumor T cells was framed as consistent with a hypothesis, not demonstrated. Data fit most tumor T cells coming from lymph node, expanding in tumor. Tumor and nontumor repertoires were significantly more similar in luminal-like than in basal-like breast cancer.

TCRdb recomputed calls from the multiplex PCR reads with MiXCR, one row per CDR3 protein. The sample holds about 170,000 distinct CDR3 sequences, roughly 35% seen once. Worth noting for this clonotype: What it recognizes is unknown. The junction shows a germline mismatch at one end, possibly a read error.

Axillary draining lymph nodes of breast cancer patients supplied the node samples. Per the germline V gene, CDR1 is MNHEY and CDR2 is SVGAGI. The CDR3 loop spans 15 amino acids. The sample comprised axillary lymph node tissue. This receptor was identified in a female donor with breast cancer. Some clones in this sample may be carry-over from other donors' samples. The chain has TRBV6-5 and TRBJ2-5, with D tentatively TRBD1 or TRBD2 (5 bases each). CDR3 loop: CAGSHSTGAQETQYF. CDR3 bases: TGTGCCGGCAGTCACTCGACCGGGGCACAAGAGACCCAGTACTTC.